This TCR beta chain was identified in a study of blood T cell repertoires in COVID-19. Study information: Italy, Spain and the United States were the sources of the convalescent and acute COVID-19 samples.

This CDR3 contains 13 residues. Deletions cut 0 bases from V and 8 bases from J, with 7 bases between. In germline, CDR1 is SGHDN, CDR2 FVKESK. Data came from immunoSEQ multiplex PCR; TCRdb stores just in-frame clones and leaves some out. Among about 99,000 clones listed, approximately 85% were seen once. The sequenced sample consisted of peripheral blood. The J gene is TRBJ2-2, the V gene TRBV14; D might be TRBD1 (6 bases). This clonotype was obtained from a woman older than 75 with active or convalescent COVID-19. DNA of the CDR3: TGTGCCAGCAGCCAAGACAGGGGAGGGGAGCTGTTTTTT. Protein: CASSQDRGGELFF.